The next 8 T cell receptor beta chains were all read from a single sample in a study of T cells generated in artificial thymic organoids. Reverse primers in the TRAC or TRBC constant regions drove separate semi-nested PCRs for TCRalpha and TCRbeta. TCRdb passed the 5' RACE reads through MiXCR, listing each CDR3 protein once. The data show over 5,000 distinct CDR3 sequences, under 30% seen once. The organoids combined MS5 murine stromal cells carrying human DLL1 with human hematopoietic stem and progenitor cells. FACS-sorted CD34+CD3- hematopoietic stem and progenitor cells, with residual T cells removed, seeded the organoids. For these receptors, no antigen is known. The sequencing sample was made of naive CD8+ T cells grown in artificial thymic organoids from cord blood stem and progenitor cells. Sample subset: CD3+TCRalphabeta+CD8SP T cells; for blood, CD45RO-CCR7+ naive CD8+ T cells. These receptors all stem from a human donor who gave cord blood stem cells for thymic organoid culture, a cardiac surgery patient who gave postnatal thymus, or a blood donor (not recorded which).

J is TRBJ1-6 and V is TRBV6-5; D uncertain. The germline V gene has CDR1 MNHEY and CDR2 SVGAGI. This CDR3 comprises 15 residues. V dropped 6 bases and J dropped 8 bases, with 17 bases sitting between them. The CDR3 bases are TGTGCCAGCAGCCACCGCTGGACGTCGGATTCACCCCTCCACTTT. Translated: CASSHRWTSDSPLHF.

For this clonotype: Because the CDR3 is missing its conserved closing phenylalanine or tryptophan, this is likely a read error. The J gene is TRBJ1-2, the V gene TRBV6-6; D uncertain. V lost 8 bases, J lost 5 bases, and 6 bases lay in between. The germline gives CDR1 MNHNY, CDR2 SVGAGI (reference sequence). This CDR3 comprises 10 residues. CDR3 nucleotides: TGTGCCAGCCGGCATTATGGCTACACCATC. Amino acid sequence: CASRHYGYTI.

This clonotype is medium-sized (0.01 to 0.1%). The J gene is TRBJ1-2, the V gene TRBV6-5; a possible D gene is TRBD1 (6 bases). The CDR3 is 13 amino acids. The germline V gene has CDR1 MNHEY and CDR2 SVGAGI. V shed 2 bases and J shed 8 bases, with 12 bases lying between them. CDR3 region: CASSYNRVRGYTF. In nucleotides, the CDR3 is TGTGCCAGCAGTTACAACAGGGTCAGGGGCTACACCTTC.

In this sample, this clonotype is medium-sized. V and J are TRBV18 and TRBJ1-1; D gene unclear. Germline-derived CDR1 and CDR2 are KGHSH and LQKENI. The CDR3 contains 11 residues. Trimming removed 4 bases from V and 1 base from J, with 1 base in between. CDR3 nucleotide sequence: TGTGCCAGCTCACGGAACACTGAAGCTTTCTTT. Translated: CASSRNTEAFF. Supplemented by reference TRBV18 and TRBJ1-1, the full variable domain reads NAGVMQNPRHLVRRRGQEARLRCSPMKGHSHVYWYRQLPEEGLKFMVYLQKENIIDESGMPKERFSAEFPKEGPSILRIQQVVRGDSAAYFCASSRNTEAFFGQGTRLTVV.

The rearrangement links TRBV4-3 to TRBJ1-2, with D possibly being TRBD1 (5 bases). Germline lookup yields CDR1 LGHNA and CDR2 YSLEER. The CDR3 spans 15 residues. The V and J ends lost 4 bases and 12 bases respectively, with 24 bases between them. CDR3 sequence (DNA): TGCGCCAGCAGCCGGCACTACCTAAGGGGTTGCGGCCACACCTTC. Amino acids: CASSRHYLRGCGHTF.

Comments on this clonotype: At one boundary the junction diverges from the germline segment, which might be a read error. The chain carries TRBV27 and TRBJ2-7, with D maybe TRBD1 (5 bases). Germline V gene lookup returns CDR1 MNHEY and CDR2 SMNVEV (reference sequence). This CDR3 comprises 16 residues. The CDR3 loop reads CASSLSRVSTQSTWDF. The DNA of the CDR3 is TGTGCCAGCAGTTTATCCAGGGTATCAACGCAGAGTACATGGGACTTC.

This clonotype ranks as medium-sized (0.01 to 0.1%). This chain joins TRBV4-3 and TRBJ2-3; D is perhaps TRBD2 (5 bases). CDR1 is LGHNA, CDR2 YSLEER, per germline. This CDR3 comprises 15 residues. Trimming shortened V by 0 bases and J by 5 bases, and 12 bases separated the two germline ends. The CDR3 bases are TGCGCCAGCAGCCAAGATCTCGGGGTTGAAGATACGCAGTATTTT. Translation: CASSQDLGVEDTQYF.

By sample share, this clonotype is medium-sized. V usage is TRBV7-8 and J usage is TRBJ2-5, with 11 bases fitting TRBD2. This CDR3 is built from 14 residues. The germline V gene has CDR1 SGHVS and CDR2 FQNEAQ. Unmatched junction bases numbered 4, after V lost 5 bases and J lost 5 bases. The CDR3 here is CASSLSGREETQYF. The CDR3, as DNA: TGTGCCAGCAGCCTTAGCGGGAGGGAGGAGACCCAGTACTTC.